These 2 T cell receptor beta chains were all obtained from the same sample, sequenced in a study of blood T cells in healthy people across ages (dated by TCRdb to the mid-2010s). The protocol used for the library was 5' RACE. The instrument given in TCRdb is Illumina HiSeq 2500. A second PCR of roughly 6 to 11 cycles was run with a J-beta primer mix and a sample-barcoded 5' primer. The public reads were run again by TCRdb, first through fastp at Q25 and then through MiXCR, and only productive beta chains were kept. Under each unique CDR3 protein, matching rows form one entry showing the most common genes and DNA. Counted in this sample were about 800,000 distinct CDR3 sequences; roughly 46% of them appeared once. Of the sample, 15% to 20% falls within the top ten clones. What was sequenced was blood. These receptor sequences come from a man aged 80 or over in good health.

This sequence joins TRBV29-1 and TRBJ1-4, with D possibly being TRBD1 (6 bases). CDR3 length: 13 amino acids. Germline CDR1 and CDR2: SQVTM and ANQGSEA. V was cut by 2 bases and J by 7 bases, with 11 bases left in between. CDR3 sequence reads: CSVERGRGEKLFF. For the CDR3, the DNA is TGCAGCGTTGAACGGGGGCGAGGTGAAAAACTGTTTTTT. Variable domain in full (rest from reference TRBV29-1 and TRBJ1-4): SAVISQKPSRDICQRGTSLTIQCQVDSQVTMMFWYRQQPGQSLTLIATANQGSEATYESGFVIDKFPISRPNLTFSTLTVSNMSPEDSSIYLCSVERGRGEKLFFGSGTQLSVL.

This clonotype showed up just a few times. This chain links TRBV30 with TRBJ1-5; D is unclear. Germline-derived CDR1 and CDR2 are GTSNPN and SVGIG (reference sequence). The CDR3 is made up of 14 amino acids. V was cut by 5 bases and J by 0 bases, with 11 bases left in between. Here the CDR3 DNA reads TGTGCCTGGGGGCCCGGGTATAGCAATCAGCCCCAGCATTTT. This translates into CAWGPGYSNQPQHF.